This TCR beta chain originates from a study of neoadjuvant anti-PD-1 for oral cavity cancer. Analysis of PBMCs was direct, with no culture step. The V segment lost 8 bases and the J segment 2 bases; nucleotides outside the gene matches: 4. Germline V CDR1 and CDR2: SNHLY, FYNNEI. This CDR3 has 14 amino acids. The method was immunoSEQ multiplex PCR; TCRdb's version includes in-frame clones alone and lacks a portion of them. The sample yields approximately 72,000 clones, 83% seen once. This chain links TRBV2 with TRBJ2-3; TRBD1 aligns across 10 bases. The sequence was collected from a person aged 35 to 85 with oral cavity squamous cell carcinoma. The sample here was PBMCs, taken before nivolumab (anti-PD-1) treatment. The CDR3 sequence is CASRDRGYTDTQYF. The CDR3 DNA reads TGTGCCAGCCGGGACAGGGGTTACACAGATACGCAGTATTTT.